This T cell receptor (beta chain) is from a study of cytomegalovirus exposure and HLA in healthy donors. The PCR was carried out with 60 Vbeta primers and 13 Jbeta primers. In the original workflow: Roughly 11 million shared chains were among approximately 80 million unique TCR beta chains counted in a later analysis. Clones were sequenced by immunoSEQ multiplex PCR, and TCRdb holds only the in-frame ones, with some missing. V and J calls and clone size come straight from that table; D and trimming were deduced from the DNA. The profile shows about 190,000 clones, 70% to 75% of them singletons. Study-wide points: The study carried out a later analysis of TCR beta sequences. It associated under 20,000 of them with specific HLA alleles at a false discovery rate of 0.05. Later genetic work tied a missense DCLRE1C variant to beta-chain V and J trimming. In vitro confirmation showed a few CMV-associated chains to be CMV antigen specific.

CDR1 is GTSNPN and CDR2 is SVGIG in the germline V gene (reference sequence). With V trimmed by 3 bases and J by 7 bases, 1 base remained unmatched. The CDR3 is 13 amino acids. Of note for this clone: The antigen remains unidentified.

Sequencing input: PBMCs. The TCR was taken from a man aged 30 to 45 in good health and CMV-seropositive. V and J are TRBV30 and TRBJ1-6; 9 nucleotides align to TRBD1. CDR3 DNA: TGTGCCTGGAGGGGACAGGGAAATTCACCCCTCCACTTT. It encodes CAWRGQGNSPLHF.